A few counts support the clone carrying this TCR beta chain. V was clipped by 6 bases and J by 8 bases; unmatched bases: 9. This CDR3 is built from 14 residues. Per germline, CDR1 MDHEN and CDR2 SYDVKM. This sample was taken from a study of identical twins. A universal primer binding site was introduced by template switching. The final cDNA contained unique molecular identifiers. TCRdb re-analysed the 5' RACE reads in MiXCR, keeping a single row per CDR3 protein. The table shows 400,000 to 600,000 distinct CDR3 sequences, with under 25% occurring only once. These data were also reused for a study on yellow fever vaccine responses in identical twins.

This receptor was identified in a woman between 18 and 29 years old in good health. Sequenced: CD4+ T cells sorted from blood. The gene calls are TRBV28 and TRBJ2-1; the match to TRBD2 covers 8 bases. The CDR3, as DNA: TGTGCCAGCAGACGAATCCTCGGGGGGGATGAGCAGTTCTTC. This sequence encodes CASRRILGGDEQFF.